A selection of T cell receptor beta chains follows, all from one sample in a study of blood T cell repertoires in COVID-19. Some clones are missing from TCRdb's copy, which holds only in-frame ones; the method was immunoSEQ multiplex PCR. The sample lists roughly 140,000 clones; approximately 80% were seen once. Sequencing was performed on PBMCs or T cells enriched from blood (not recorded which). The receptors shown here come from a man over 45 in a cohort exposed to, infected with or recovered from COVID-19 (not recorded which). The CDR3 runs from the conserved cysteine through the conserved F or W. D genes are given only for firm matches.

CDR3 length	V gene	J gene	D gene	CDR3 protein
13	TRBV30	TRBJ1-1	-	CAWRSPGQREAFF
17	TRBV9	TRBJ2-1	-	CASSSPPADRRYNEQFF
14	TRBV27	TRBJ2-1	-	CASKGGILWNEQFF
15	TRBV15	TRBJ1-2	TRBD1	CATSVLDDRVYGYTF
14	TRBV6-5	TRBJ1-2	TRBD1	CASSQRDSRYGYTF
13	TRBV5-6	TRBJ1-3	-	CASSYNSGNTIYF
13	TRBV29-1	TRBJ1-3	TRBD1	CSVGQVSGNTIYF
15	TRBV3-1/TRBV3-2	TRBJ2-7	-	CASSQERRDEMEQYF
15	TRBV7-6	TRBJ2-6	TRBD2	CASSSGGAGANVLTF
13	TRBV30	TRBJ2-7	TRBD2	CAWSAAGTYEQYF
18	TRBV3-1/TRBV3-2	TRBJ2-1	TRBD2	CASSQDHLRLAAYNEQFF
15	TRBV19	TRBJ2-1	-	CASSRDAGSYNEQFF
16	TRBV28	TRBJ2-7	TRBD1	CASSFGDRTLSYEQYF
12	TRBV12-3/TRBV12-4	TRBJ2-7	-	CASTKGPYEQYF
14	TRBV15	TRBJ2-7	-	CATSSSRGSREQYF
15	TRBV7-2	TRBJ2-5	TRBD2	CASSRRLAGMETQYF
14	TRBV2	TRBJ2-5	TRBD1	CASRSRTGQETQYF
11	TRBV6-5	TRBJ2-7	-	CASSSPYEQYF
17	TRBV18	TRBJ1-4	-	CASSPAGRGTTNEKLFF
14	TRBV25-1	TRBJ2-2	-	CASSGLLWVGELFF
16	TRBV7-9	TRBJ2-5	TRBD1	CASSLEWTGDQETQYF
15	TRBV5-4	TRBJ2-1	TRBD1	CASSSGQGLYNEQFF
14	TRBV19	TRBJ1-1	-	CASSRSRSPAEAFF
18	TRBV18	TRBJ2-7	TRBD2	CASSPASRFSGEGYEQYF
11	TRBV29-1	TRBJ1-2	TRBD1	CSVATGVGYTF
17	TRBV7-9	TRBJ2-2	-	CASSLALVTPGTGELFF
15	TRBV7-9	TRBJ2-2	-	CASSFSGILTGELFF
14	TRBV5-1	TRBJ2-3	-	CASSHSGHTDTQYF
16	TRBV6-1	TRBJ1-3	TRBD1	CASSVQGLASGNTIYF
13	TRBV10-2	TRBJ1-5	-	CASSETINQPQHF
15	TRBV2	TRBJ1-4	-	CASRVTGATNEKLFF
16	TRBV15	TRBJ2-3	TRBD2	CATSRGTSVSTDTQYF
16	TRBV6-2/TRBV6-3	TRBJ2-1	TRBD2	CASSYSASGAYNEQFF
16	TRBV23-1	TRBJ1-5	-	CASSQWEGECNQPQHF
18	TRBV4-3	TRBJ2-2	-	CASSQATIRDLNTGELFF
17	TRBV7-3	TRBJ2-5	TRBD2	CASSLGGLAGAVETQYF
13	TRBV14	TRBJ1-1	-	CASSQVVGSEAFF
14	TRBV3-1/TRBV3-2	TRBJ1-2	TRBD1	CASIGQGTDYGYTF
15	TRBV7-2	TRBJ2-5	TRBD2	CASSLGVAGPETQYF
14	TRBV5-4	TRBJ1-2	-	CASSLDFREGGYTF
14	TRBV7-2	TRBJ2-5	TRBD2	CASSPSGAQETQYF
17	TRBV30	TRBJ1-4	-	CAWRERTALPTNEKLFF
16	TRBV18	TRBJ2-7	TRBD2	CASSSSGLAGVYEQYF
15	TRBV3-1/TRBV3-2	TRBJ1-4	TRBD1	CASSRWTGRNEKLFF
17	TRBV11-2	TRBJ2-2	-	CASSTVFGLLVTGELFF
15	TRBV6-2/TRBV6-3	TRBJ2-3	-	CASSTPLAGTDTQYF
14	TRBV10-2	TRBJ2-1	TRBD2	CASTPGLAGGEQFF
17	TRBV4-2	TRBJ2-2	TRBD2	CASSLGTSTSDAGELFF
12	TRBV30	TRBJ1-3	-	CAWTSSGNTIYF
12	TRBV27	TRBJ2-7	-	CASSPGAHEQYF